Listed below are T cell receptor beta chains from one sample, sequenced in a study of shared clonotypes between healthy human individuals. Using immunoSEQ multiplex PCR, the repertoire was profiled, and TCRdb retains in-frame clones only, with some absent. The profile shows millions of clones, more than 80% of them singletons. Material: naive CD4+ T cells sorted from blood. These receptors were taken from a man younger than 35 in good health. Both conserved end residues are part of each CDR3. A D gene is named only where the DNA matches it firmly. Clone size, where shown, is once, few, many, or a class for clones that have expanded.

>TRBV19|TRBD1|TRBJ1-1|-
CASSLGQGLMNTEAFF
TGTGCCAGTAGCCTAGGACAGGGACTTATGAACACTGAAGCTTTCTTT
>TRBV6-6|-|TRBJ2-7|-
CASSYSYGGRVYEQYF
TGTGCCAGCAGTTACTCGTACGGGGGCAGAGTCTACGAGCAGTACTTC
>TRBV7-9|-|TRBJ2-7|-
CASSPARLGYF
TGTGCCAGCAGCCCCGCCAGGTTGGGGTACTTC
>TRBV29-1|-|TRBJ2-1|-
CSVEDRGWRGHYNEQFF
TGCAGCGTTGAAGACCGGGGCTGGCGGGGCCACTACAATGAGCAGTTCTTC
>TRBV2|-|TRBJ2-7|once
CASSKLLAEQYF
TGTGCCAGCAGTAAGCTCCTAGCCGAGCAGTACTTC
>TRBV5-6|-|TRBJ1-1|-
CASSLFGDSNTEAFF
TGTGCCAGCAGCTTGTTCGGAGACAGCAACACTGAAGCTTTCTTT
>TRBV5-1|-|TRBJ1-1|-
CASSLAVNTEAFF
TGCGCCAGCAGCTTGGCAGTGAACACTGAAGCTTTCTTT
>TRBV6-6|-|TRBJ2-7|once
CASSVQGSYEQYF
TGTGCCAGCAGTGTACAAGGGTCCTACGAGCAGTACTTC
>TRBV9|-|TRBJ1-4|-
CASSGPGAHNEKLFF
TGTGCCAGCAGCGGACCAGGGGCCCACAATGAAAAACTGTTTTTT
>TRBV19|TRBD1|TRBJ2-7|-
CASSIDSTGTEQYF
TGTGCCAGTAGTATAGATTCGACAGGGACCGAGCAGTACTTC
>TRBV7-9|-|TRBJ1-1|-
CASIDKTGTEAFF
TGTGCCAGCATCGATAAAACGGGAACTGAAGCTTTCTTT
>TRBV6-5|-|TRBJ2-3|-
CASSNPGLGTDTQYF
TGTGCCAGCAGCAACCCCGGTCTGGGGACAGATACGCAGTATTTT
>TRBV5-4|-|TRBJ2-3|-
CASSLGVSSTDTQYF
TGTGCCAGCAGCTTAGGAGTCTCTAGCACAGATACGCAGTATTTT
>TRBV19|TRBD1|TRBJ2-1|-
CASSLQGSYNEQFF
TGTGCCAGTAGTTTACAGGGGTCCTACAATGAGCAGTTCTTC
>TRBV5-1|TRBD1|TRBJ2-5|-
CASSLNSQGAGETQYF
TGCGCCAGCAGCTTGAATTCACAGGGGGCTGGGGAGACCCAGTACTTC
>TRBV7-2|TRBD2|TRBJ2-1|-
CASSFTLAGYNEQFF
TGTGCCAGCAGCTTTACACTAGCGGGGTACAATGAGCAGTTCTTC
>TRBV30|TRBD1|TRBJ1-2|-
CAWRLPGQLNYGYTF
TGTGCCTGGAGATTACCGGGACAGCTAAACTATGGCTACACCTTC
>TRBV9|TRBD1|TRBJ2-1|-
CASSGDRGPYNEQFF
TGTGCCAGCAGCGGGGACAGGGGGCCGTACAATGAGCAGTTCTTC
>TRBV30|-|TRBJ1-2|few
CAWSAGGAGYGYTF
TGTGCCTGGAGTGCGGGGGGCGCTGGTTATGGCTACACCTTC
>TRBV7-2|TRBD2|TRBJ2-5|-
CASSSREGETQYF
TGTGCCAGCAGCTCAAGGGAGGGAGAGACCCAGTACTTC
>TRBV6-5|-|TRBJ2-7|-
CASSPGPWDEQYF
TGTGCCAGCAGTCCAGGTCCCTGGGACGAGCAGTACTTC
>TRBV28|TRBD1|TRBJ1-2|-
CASSQGGVYGYTF
TGTGCCAGCAGCCAGGGGGGGGTCTATGGCTACACCTTC